This T cell receptor beta chain was captured in a study of blood T cell repertoires in COVID-19. V shed 6 bases and J 8 bases; nucleotides not matched to a gene: 7. This CDR3 contains 15 residues. The germline gives CDR1 SEHNR, CDR2 FQNEAQ (reference sequence). Assay: immunoSEQ multiplex PCR; the TCRdb copy retains only in-frame clones and omits some. The sample holds 250,000 to 300,000 clones, about 88% seen once. The sequence was obtained from a young man with acute COVID-19. The chain recombines TRBV7-9 with TRBJ2-1; 13 bases align to TRBD2. Sequenced sample: PBMCs or T cells enriched from blood (not recorded which). The CDR3 protein is CASRRRTSGSDEQFF. CDR3 nucleotides: TGTGCCAGCAGGCGGCGGACTAGCGGGAGTGATGAGCAGTTCTTC.